These T cell receptor beta chains were read from a single sample in a study of cytomegalovirus exposure and HLA in healthy donors. Profiled with immunoSEQ multiplex PCR; TCRdb holds only in-frame clones, not every one. The profile shows 150,000 to 200,000 clones, approximately 85% of them singletons. The specimen was PBMCs. Receptors were obtained from a man aged 18 to 30 in good health and CMV-seropositive. The conserved cysteine and the conserved F or W are not part of the CDR3 here.

j_call	v_call	cdr3_aa
TRBJ1-1	TRBV6-1	ASSEVSGVSEAF
TRBJ2-7	TRBV2	ASSDRGDYEQY
TRBJ2-5	TRBV19	ASSNSETQY
TRBJ1-6	TRBV21-1	ASSKTGISPLH
TRBJ2-7	TRBV4-1	ASSQVPGQAYEQY
TRBJ2-3	TRBV9	ASSVAISGGPSTDTQY
TRBJ1-5	TRBV18	ASSPVQGDLQPQH
TRBJ2-3	TRBV19	ASSIAGSGGDTQY
TRBJ2-3	TRBV10-3	AISVQDTQY
TRBJ2-1	TRBV5-1	ASSIGTSGGNEQF
TRBJ1-3	TRBV9	ASSVGQGGNTIY
TRBJ1-2	TRBV2	AIYGGGYT
TRBJ2-2	TRBV4-2	ASSQLFASGQGHTGELF
TRBJ1-1	TRBV5-6	ASRTRRQGAVRTEAF
TRBJ1-5	TRBV27	ASRLTGGDQPQH
TRBJ2-2	TRBV5-5	ASSLDRSTTGELF
TRBJ2-7	TRBV28	ASSFIGNSYEQY
TRBJ2-7	TRBV19	AVVSGREQY
TRBJ2-7	TRBV15	ATSRGTGYEQY
TRBJ2-3	TRBV9	ASSAGTSPSADTQY
TRBJ1-1	TRBV7-3	ASSQGANTEAF
-	TRBV6-1	ASSVVPPGTGGVLYEQY
TRBJ1-1	TRBV27	ASGLGTGKYEAF
TRBJ2-1	TRBV4-1	ASSPTPVDNEQF
TRBJ2-7	TRBV2	ASTDRVGYEQY
TRBJ2-6	TRBV9	ASSALGSGANVLT
TRBJ1-6	TRBV5-1	ASSHTGGTSPLH
TRBJ1-3	TRBV5-4	ASSNGGRRGSGNTIY